Following are 6 T cell receptor beta chains from one sample sequenced in a study of PD-L1 blockade in urothelial cancer. Assay: immunoSEQ multiplex PCR; the TCRdb copy retains only in-frame clones and omits some. Seen here are approximately 65,000 clones, roughly nine tenths observed once, and the top ten hold around 3.4%. The sample in question was PBMCs, obtained around atezolizumab (anti-PD-L1) treatment. The receptors come from a man aged 55 to 70 with urothelial cancer.

This chain connects TRBV4-2 to TRBJ2-5; 11 positions agree with TRBD2. CDR3 length: 17 residues. Unmatched junction bases numbered 13, after V lost 1 base and J lost 9 bases. The germline gives CDR1 LGHNA, CDR2 YNFKEQ. The CDR3 bases are TGTGCCAGCAGCCAAGCCACCCAACTAGCGGGGGCCAGGGCCCAGTACTTC. It specifies CASSQATQLAGARAQYF.

DNA of the CDR3: TGCGCCAGCTCCGCGCAGGGGTGGAACACTGAAGCTTTCTTT. Translated: CASSAQGWNTEAFF. V is TRBV5-1 and J is TRBJ1-1; D may be TRBD1 (6 bases). This CDR3 is 14 amino acids long. V lost 7 bases, J lost 1 base, and 14 bases lay in between. Per the germline V gene, CDR1 is SGHRS and CDR2 is YFSETQ.

This clone has only one observation. The chain couples TRBV7-9 to TRBJ1-1, with D uncertain. The V gene lost 5 bases and the J gene lost 1 base, with 14 bases spanning the gap. This CDR3 spans 15 amino acids. Germline loops: CDR1 SEHNR, CDR2 FQNEAQ (reference sequence). CDR3 in amino acids: CASSNRDSANTEAFF. CDR3 DNA sequence: TGTGCCAGCAGCAATCGGGATTCTGCGAACACTGAAGCTTTCTTT.

The chain has TRBV18 and TRBJ2-6, with D unresolved. The CDR3 length is 16 residues. V was trimmed by 2 bases and J by 0 bases, leaving 8 bases between them. Germline-derived CDR1 and CDR2 are KGHSH and LQKENI. The CDR3 DNA is TGTGCCAGCTCACCAGGTACGAGCTCTGGGGCCAACGTCCTGACTTTC. It translates to CASSPGTSSGANVLTF.

The V call is TRBV9, the J call TRBJ2-6; D is perhaps TRBD2 (6 bases). The germline V gene has CDR1 SGDLS and CDR2 YYNGEE. CDR3 length equals 15 residues. V was trimmed by 6 bases and J by 1 base, leaving 11 bases between them. CDR3 sequence (DNA): TGTGCCAGCACCCGTGGGGGGTCTGGGGCCAACGTCCTGACTTTC. Its protein product is CASTRGGSGANVLTF.

The rearrangement links TRBV7-2 to TRBJ2-7, with TRBD1 identical over 8 bases. This CDR3 spans 15 amino acids. V was pared by 0 bases and J by 4 bases, with 5 bases of the junction left unmatched. Germline-derived CDR1 and CDR2 are SGHTA and FQGNSA. CDR3 in DNA: TGTGCCAGCAGCTTAGCAGGTAACAGGGGGTACGAGCAGTACTTC. As protein: CASSLAGNRGYEQYF.